This T cell receptor (beta chain) was identified during a study of blood T cell repertoires in COVID-19. Study overall: The origin of the acute and convalescent COVID-19 samples was the United States, Italy and Spain.

As originally analysed: Reference gene primer amplification in the assay estimated nucleated cell counts. Method: immunoSEQ multiplex PCR; TCRdb's copy keeps in-frame clones and lacks some. D and trimming come from the DNA, and the V and J calls and clone size come from that table. The sample lists under 14,000 clones, around 86% occurring once. This clone has just a few counts. V shed 5 bases and J 3 bases; nucleotides not matched to a gene: 8. Germline V gene sequence: CDR1 SNHLY, CDR2 FYNNEI. The CDR3 runs 15 residues. The sample consisted of peripheral blood. V gene TRBV2 combines with J gene TRBJ2-7; 9 bases are shared with TRBD1. The receptor's source is a man aged 70 or older with active COVID-19. The CDR3 loop is CASSSGTGFDYEQYF. The CDR3 bases are TGTGCCAGCAGTTCTGGGACAGGGTTCGACTACGAGCAGTACTTC.